This T cell receptor beta chain appears in the sequencing data of a study of T-cell memory formation after mild COVID-19. Whole-study results and caveats: Clones contracting day 15 to 85 were balanced CD4/CD8; later expanders leaned CD4+. Cross-reactive memory appears to have joined, as suggested by some responding clones showing up in pre-infection memory.

TCR alpha and TCR beta cDNA libraries with sample barcodes and UMIs came from 5'RACE using constant-segment primers. TCRdb redid the calling of the 5' RACE reads with MiXCR, one entry per CDR3 protein. The profile shows under 50,000 distinct CDR3 sequences, more than 9% of them singletons. Germline V gives CDR1 LGHDT, CDR2 YNNKEL (reference sequence). V lost 4 bases to trimming and J lost 6 bases; unmatched junction nucleotides: 3. The CDR3 covers 13 residues. As for this clonotype: The antigen is undetermined.

The sample taken for sequencing was PBMCs or a T cell subset sorted from them (not recorded which). The TCR was taken from an adult woman who had mild COVID-19 (a few samples of this study predate the infection). Cell type and time point are not known. V gene TRBV3-1 combines with J gene TRBJ2-7, with TRBD1 matching over 10 bases. The CDR3 nucleotides read TGTGCCAGCAGCCCCTGGACAGGGGGCGAGCAGTACTTC. Translation: CASSPWTGGEQYF.